A single sample is the source of the 12 T cell receptor beta chains below, sequenced in a study of blood T cell repertoires in COVID-19. The repertoire was sequenced with immunoSEQ multiplex PCR; TCRdb's copy has only in-frame clones and lacks some. Of 250,000 to 350,000 clones listed, around 82% are singletons. Sample: peripheral blood. All receptors derive from an older person with COVID-19, enrolled during active disease.

The chain links TRBV7-9 to TRBJ2-1; 10 bases fit TRBD2. The ends lost 5 bases at V and 5 bases at J; junction bases unmatched: 6. From germline, CDR1 is SEHNR and CDR2 FQNEAQ (reference sequence). This CDR3 has 15 residues. The CDR3 loop is CASSLGLAVNNEQFF. The CDR3 nucleotides read TGTGCCAGCAGCCTCGGACTAGCGGTAAACAATGAGCAGTTCTTC.

This chain connects TRBV6-2 or TRBV6-3 to TRBJ2-3, with 8 bases identical to TRBD1. Germline loops: CDR1 MNHEY, CDR2 SVGEGT. Trimming cost V 4 bases and J 0 bases; bases outside gene matches: 9. The CDR3 is made up of 17 amino acids. CDR3 region: CASSSTRRQGSTDTQYF. The CDR3 region has the DNA TGTGCCAGCAGTTCGACTAGGAGACAGGGGAGCACAGATACGCAGTATTTT.

V gene TRBV3-1 (or the pseudogene TRBV3-2) combines with J gene TRBJ1-2, with D maybe TRBD1 (5 bases). CDR3 size: 12 residues. The V end lost 4 bases, the J end lost 7 bases, and 10 bases lay between the germline ends. Germline CDR1 LGHDT, CDR2 YNNKEL (reference sequence). This chain's CDR3 is CASSPGLFGYTF. The CDR3, as DNA: TGTGCCAGCAGCCCGGGACTATTTGGCTACACCTTC.

This clone was counted a single time. This chain connects TRBV19 to TRBJ2-2; D might be TRBD1 (5 bases). CDR1 LNHDA and CDR2 SQIVND come from the germline V gene (reference sequence). There are 14 residues in the CDR3. V was cut by 4 bases and J by 4 bases, with 10 bases left in between. The CDR3 spells CASSTGSSTGELFF. The CDR3 nucleotides read TGTGCCAGTAGTACAGGGTCGAGCACCGGGGAGCTGTTTTTT.

This chain uses TRBV27 with TRBJ2-2, with 8 bases lining up with TRBD2. V lost 6 bases, J lost 6 bases, and 12 bases stayed unmatched. The CDR3 covers 16 residues. Looked up from germline, CDR1 is MNHEY and CDR2 is SMNVEV (reference sequence). The CDR3 coding sequence is TGTGCCAGCAGCCTGCGGCCCGGGACTAGGGCCGGGGAGCTGTTTTTT. Translation: CASSLRPGTRAGELFF.

The chain combines TRBV29-1 with TRBJ2-1; 10 nucleotides line up with TRBD2. Germline CDR1 reads SQVTM; CDR2 reads ANQGSEA. The CDR3 covers 14 residues. Germline trimming cut 2 bases from V and 8 bases from J; bases unmatched to any gene: 6. In DNA, the CDR3 is TGCAGCGTTGAAAGGGCTAGCGGGGGCTATGAGCAGTTCTTC. Translation: CSVERASGGYEQFF.

This clone has a single count. The chain couples TRBV27 to TRBJ1-2, with 9 bases matching TRBD1. The germline V gene encodes CDR1 MNHEY and CDR2 SMNVEV (reference sequence). This CDR3 is 14 amino acids long. Trimming at V came to 6 bases and at J to 7 bases, leaving 9 bases not matched to a gene. The CDR3 DNA reads TGTGCCAGCAGGGCGATGGGACAGGGCCCTGGCTACACCTTC. It translates to CASRAMGQGPGYTF.

This clone was observed a single time. The chain joins TRBV25-1 to TRBJ2-5; D remains ambiguous. This CDR3 is built from 15 residues. The V gene's germline CDR1 is MGHDK and CDR2 SYGVNS. V gave up 3 bases and J gave up 4 bases, with 15 bases separating them. The CDR3 DNA is TGTGCCAGCAGTGATCCTCGGCATCGAGGAGAGACCCAGTACTTC. Translating it yields CASSDPRHRGETQYF.

The chain carries TRBV5-8 and TRBJ1-5, with D possibly matching TRBD1 (5 bases). There are 15 residues in the CDR3. The V and J ends lost 1 base and 7 bases respectively, with 15 bases between them. CDR1 and CDR2 from the germline V gene are SGHTS and YDEGEE. The CDR3 reads CASSLLRGGGQPQHF. CDR3 sequence (DNA): TGTGCCAGCAGCTTGCTCCGGGGGGGAGGACAGCCCCAGCATTTT. Variable domain in full (rest from reference TRBV5-8 and TRBJ1-5): EAGVTQSPTHLIKTRGQQATLRCSPISGHTSVYWYQQALGLGLQFLLWYDEGEERNRGNFPPRFSGRQFPNYSSELNVNALELEDSALYLCASSLLRGGGQPQHFGDGTRLSIL.

The genes are TRBV19 and TRBJ2-2, with a weak D call TRBD1 (5 bases). The CDR3 length is 15 residues. CDR1 LNHDA and CDR2 SQIVND come from the germline V gene (reference sequence). V was cut by 5 bases and J by 5 bases, with 15 bases left in between. As DNA, the CDR3 is TGTGCCAGTAGTCCACCACGACAGCATACCGGGGAGCTGTTTTTT. Its translation is CASSPPRQHTGELFF.

The V gene is TRBV7-9, the J gene TRBJ1-4; no reliable D call. V was trimmed by 8 bases and J by 1 base, leaving 11 bases between them. CDR3 length equals 14 residues. Germline-derived CDR1 and CDR2 are SEHNR and FQNEAQ (reference sequence). As DNA, the CDR3 is TGTGCCAGCGGTACAGTTATAACTAATGAAAAACTGTTTTTT. It specifies CASGTVITNEKLFF.

V usage is TRBV7-9 and J usage is TRBJ2-2, with D hard to call. V was cut by 5 bases and J by 6 bases, with 19 bases left in between. The length of the CDR3 is 16 residues. Per the germline V gene, CDR1 is SEHNR and CDR2 is FQNEAQ (reference sequence). CDR3 nucleotide sequence: TGTGCCAGCAGCCCCAACCAGCGCTCCCTCCCCGGGGAGCTGTTTTTT. Amino acid sequence: CASSPNQRSLPGELFF. The full variable domain, its missing parts supplied by reference TRBV7-9 and TRBJ2-2, is DTGVSQNPRHKITKRGQNVTFRCDPISEHNRLYWYRQTLGQGPEFLTYFQNEAQLEKSRLLSDRFSAERPKGSFSTLEIQRTEQGDSAMYLCASSPNQRSLPGELFFGEGSRLTVL.